These 23 T cell receptor beta chains share one sample of origin, sequenced in a study of blood T cell repertoires in COVID-19. Assay: immunoSEQ multiplex PCR; the TCRdb copy retains only in-frame clones and omits some. The sample has roughly 120,000 clones; around 81% are singletons. The sample taken for sequencing was peripheral blood. These receptors all stem from a man between 65 and 85 years old with acute or convalescent COVID-19.

The rearrangement links TRBV12-3 or TRBV12-4 to TRBJ1-2; 7 bases fit TRBD1. Trimming at V came to 11 bases and at J to 1 base, leaving 7 bases not matched to a gene. The CDR3 contains 13 residues. CDR3 residues: CASRDRVNYGYTF. CDR3 nucleotide sequence: TGTGCCTCCCGGGACAGAGTTAACTATGGCTACACCTTC.

This clone appeared once. The chain couples TRBV5-1 to TRBJ1-3; TRBD1 is a possible D gene (5 bases). Germline CDR1 reads SGHRS; CDR2 reads YFSETQ. Trimming left V 4 bases short and J 2 bases short, with 10 bases between. The CDR3 runs to 14 residues. Written as DNA, the CDR3 is TGCGCCAGCAGCGACCGACAGCCTGGAAACACCATATATTTT. Translated: CASSDRQPGNTIYF.

This chain connects TRBV6-5 to TRBJ1-1, with D uncertain. The germline CDR1 and CDR2 sequences are MNHEY and SVGAGI. CDR3 length: 13 amino acids. V shed 6 bases and J shed 1 base, with 9 bases lying between them. The CDR3 DNA sequence: TGTGCCAGCAGGGCCGCCCGGAACACTGAAGCTTTCTTT. This translates into CASRAARNTEAFF.

The chain joins TRBV29-1 to TRBJ2-7; TRBD2 agrees at 8 bases. J was trimmed by 6 bases and V by 2 bases; bases with no gene match: 9. The length of the CDR3 is 14 residues. Germline V gene lookup returns CDR1 SQVTM and CDR2 ANQGSEA. The CDR3 region is CSVEIGRLATEQYF. CDR3 nucleotide sequence: TGCAGCGTTGAAATCGGGCGACTAGCGACCGAGCAGTACTTC.

V is TRBV3-1 (or the pseudogene TRBV3-2) and J is TRBJ1-1; the D is unclear. CDR1 and CDR2 from the germline V gene are LGHDT and YNNKEL (reference sequence). The CDR3 runs 14 residues. Trimming pared 4 bases from V and 4 bases from J, leaving 13 bases between. The CDR3 region is CASSRAGRVTEAFF. DNA of the CDR3: TGTGCCAGCAGCCGCGCCGGGAGGGTCACTGAAGCTTTCTTT.

V is TRBV11-2 and J is TRBJ2-5; D possibly corresponds to TRBD1 (5 bases). The ends were cut back, 5 bases at V and 1 base at J, with 17 bases in the middle. In germline, CDR1 is SGHAT, CDR2 FQNNGV. This CDR3 has 16 amino acids. The CDR3 bases are TGTGCCAGCAGCCTGCGACAGACGGTCCTCCAAGAGACCCAGTACTTC. Translated: CASSLRQTVLQETQYF.

J is TRBJ2-3 and V is TRBV7-3, with 10 bases fitting TRBD1. Trimming cost V 0 bases and J 4 bases; bases outside gene matches: 4. Germline V gene data show CDR1 as SGHTA and CDR2 as FQGTGA. The CDR3 extends over 16 amino acids. CDR3 loop: CASSLTRDRGSDTQYF. The CDR3 DNA is TGTGCCAGCAGCTTAACCCGGGACAGGGGATCAGATACGCAGTATTTT.

The gene calls are TRBV11-2 and TRBJ2-5, with D maybe TRBD1 (5 bases). This CDR3 comprises 14 residues. Germline assignment: CDR1 SGHAT and CDR2 FQNNGV. The germline V and J ends were trimmed by 1 base and 5 bases, with 11 bases remaining between them. The CDR3 protein is CASSLVGETETQYF. The CDR3, as DNA: TGTGCCAGCAGCTTAGTAGGGGAAACGGAGACCCAGTACTTC.

The chain recombines TRBV9 with TRBJ2-3; 9 bases agree with TRBD1. V shed 0 bases, J shed 4 bases, and the junction held 3 bases outside the gene matches. The CDR3 spans 15 residues. CDR1 and CDR2 from the germline V gene are SGDLS and YYNGEE. The CDR3 nucleotides are TGTGCCAGCAGCGTAGAAACAGGGGGCGCAGATACGCAGTATTTT. Protein sequence: CASSVETGGADTQYF.

The chain is built from TRBV6-5 and TRBJ1-1, with a tentative D call TRBD1 (5 bases). Germline V gene lookup returns CDR1 MNHEY and CDR2 SVGAGI. With 7 bases removed from V and 1 base from J, the gap between germline ends came to 16 bases. This CDR3 has 15 residues. The CDR3 region is CASTSRGSRNTEAFF. The CDR3 DNA sequence: TGTGCCAGCACCTCAAGGGGATCTAGGAACACTGAAGCTTTCTTT.

The V call is TRBV5-1, the J call TRBJ2-1, with 10 positions matching TRBD1. The ends lost 0 bases at V and 5 bases at J; junction bases unmatched: 2. Germline V gene lookup returns CDR1 SGHRS and CDR2 YFSETQ. The CDR3 is 15 amino acids. The CDR3 sequence: CASSLGDRGHNEQFF. The CDR3 region has the DNA TGCGCCAGCAGCTTGGGGGACAGGGGCCACAATGAGCAGTTCTTC.

This clone showed up many times. The chain has TRBV5-4 and TRBJ2-5; TRBD1 matches at 8 bases. V lost 4 bases, J lost 5 bases, and 7 bases stayed unmatched. In germline, CDR1 is SGHNT, CDR2 YYREEE (reference sequence). The CDR3 runs to 14 residues. The CDR3 region is CASSPGQGRETQYF. The CDR3 coding sequence is TGTGCCAGCAGCCCCGGACAGGGCCGGGAGACCCAGTACTTC.

This sequence joins TRBV9 and TRBJ1-6; 7 bases are a match to TRBD1. The CDR3 is made up of 15 amino acids. Germline CDR1 reads SGDLS; CDR2 reads YYNGEE. The V and J ends lost 3 bases and 6 bases, in that order; junction bases with no gene match: 6. In DNA form, the CDR3 reads TGTGCCAGCAGCGAAGAGACAGGGTCTAATTCACCCCTCCACTTT. It specifies CASSEETGSNSPLHF.

The chain combines TRBV13 with TRBJ2-2, with D possibly being TRBD1 (5 bases). CDR1 is PRHDT and CDR2 is FYEKMQ in the germline V gene (reference sequence). The CDR3 length is 16 residues. Deletions cut 5 bases from V and 6 bases from J, with 19 bases between. The CDR3 nucleotides read TGTGCCAGCAGCAAAGGCCCGCAGGGTTACGCCGGGGAGCTGTTTTTT. Its translation is CASSKGPQGYAGELFF.

This clone has only one observation. This chain links TRBV20-1 with TRBJ1-1, with TRBD1 matching 8 bases. Trimming cost V 1 base and J 8 bases; bases outside gene matches: 0. This CDR3 is built from 11 residues. Germline values: CDR1 DFQATT, CDR2 SNEGSKA (reference sequence). The CDR3 protein is CSARGDREAFF. The CDR3, as DNA: TGCAGTGCTAGAGGGGACAGGGAAGCTTTCTTT.

This chain uses TRBV7-2 with TRBJ2-5; 7 nucleotides line up with TRBD2. Germline assignment: CDR1 SGHTA and CDR2 FQGNSA. The CDR3 extends over 16 amino acids. The V and J ends lost 1 base and 2 bases, in that order; junction bases with no gene match: 7. CDR3 nucleotides: TGTGCCAGCAGCTTAGGTGTTTCAGCGGGGCAAGAGACCCAGTACTTC. Protein sequence: CASSLGVSAGQETQYF. Using reference TRBV7-2 and TRBJ2-5 for the parts outside the CDR3, the full variable domain is GAGVSQSPSNKVTEKGKDVELRCDPISGHTALYWYRQSLGQGLEFLIYFQGNSAPDKSGLPSDRFSAERTGGSVSTLTIQRTQQEDSAVYLCASSLGVSAGQETQYFGPGTRLLVL.

The chain recombines TRBV7-6 with TRBJ2-5, with 7 bases lining up with TRBD2. The length of the CDR3 is 14 residues. J lost 1 base, V lost 5 bases, and 4 bases had no gene match. Germline V gene lookup returns CDR1 SGHVS and CDR2 FNYEAQ. The CDR3: CASSQRGGQETQYF. Here the CDR3 DNA reads TGTGCCAGCAGCCAGCGCGGGGGCCAAGAGACCCAGTACTTC.

Here the CDR3 reads CASSQIAGGISGNTIYF. As DNA, the CDR3 is TGCGCCAGCAGCCAAATCGCAGGGGGCATCTCTGGAAACACCATATATTTT. The J gene is TRBJ1-3, the V gene TRBV4-3; 8 nucleotides line up with TRBD1. Trimming cost V 2 bases and J 0 bases; bases outside gene matches: 6. The germline V gene encodes CDR1 LGHNA and CDR2 YSLEER. This CDR3 comprises 17 residues.

In regard to this clone: The germline gene is not matched at one end of the junction; a read error may be the cause. The chain carries TRBV19 and TRBJ2-7, with TRBD1 as a possible D gene (6 bases). The CDR3 runs to 14 residues. From germline, CDR1 is LNHDA and CDR2 SQIVND (reference sequence). CDR3 residues: CASSISDSNYELYF. Here the CDR3 DNA reads TGTGCCAGTAGTATATCGGACAGTAACTACGAGCTGTACTTC.

The chain links TRBV5-6 to TRBJ1-6, with 7 nucleotides matching TRBD1. The CDR3 is 15 amino acids. After removal of 4 bases from V and 9 bases from J, the junction contained 10 bases not matched to a gene. Germline loops: CDR1 SGHDT, CDR2 YYEEEE. The CDR3 coding sequence is TGTGCCAGCAGCGCAGGGACAGTTCACGGTTCACCCCTCCACTTT. Protein: CASSAGTVHGSPLHF.

The sample holds one count of this clone. The chain joins TRBV4-1 to TRBJ1-2; 7 nucleotides match TRBD1. With V trimmed by 3 bases and J by 2 bases, 6 bases remained unmatched. Germline CDR1 and CDR2: MGHRA and YSYEKL. CDR3 length: 15 amino acids. In nucleotides, the CDR3 is TGCGCCAGCAGCCACCTGATGGGACAGAACTATGGCTACACCTTC. It specifies CASSHLMGQNYGYTF.

A remark on this clone: The junction does not match germline at one end; this may be a read error. CDR3 sequence (DNA): TGTGCCAGCAGTGAACTGGGGACTGGAAACACCGTATATTTT. It translates to CASSELGTGNTVYF. This chain joins TRBV6-1 and TRBJ1-3; a possible D gene is TRBD1 (5 bases). CDR3 length: 14 residues. CDR1 is MNHNS, CDR2 SASEGT, per germline.

V is TRBV6-5 and J is TRBJ1-1; 9 positions agree with TRBD1. Germline CDR1 is MNHEY and CDR2 is SVGAGI. The CDR3 sequence is 15 residues long. The J segment lost 9 bases and the V segment lost 2 bases, leaving 10 bases of the junction unmatched. The CDR3 protein is CASSYAPGQGGKAFF. The CDR3 bases are TGTGCCAGCAGTTACGCCCCGGGACAGGGAGGGAAAGCTTTCTTT.